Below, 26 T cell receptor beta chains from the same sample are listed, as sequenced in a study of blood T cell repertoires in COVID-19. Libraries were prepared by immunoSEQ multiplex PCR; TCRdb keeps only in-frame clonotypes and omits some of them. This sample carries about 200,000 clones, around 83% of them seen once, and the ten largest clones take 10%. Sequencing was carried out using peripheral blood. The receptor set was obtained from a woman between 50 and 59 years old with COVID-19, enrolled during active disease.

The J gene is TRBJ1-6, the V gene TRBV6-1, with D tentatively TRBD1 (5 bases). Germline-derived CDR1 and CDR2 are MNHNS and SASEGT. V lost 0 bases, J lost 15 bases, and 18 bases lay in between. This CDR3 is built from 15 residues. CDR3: CASSEARQGPFRLHF. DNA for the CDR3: TGTGCCAGCAGTGAAGCGAGGCAGGGCCCCTTTCGCCTCCACTTT.

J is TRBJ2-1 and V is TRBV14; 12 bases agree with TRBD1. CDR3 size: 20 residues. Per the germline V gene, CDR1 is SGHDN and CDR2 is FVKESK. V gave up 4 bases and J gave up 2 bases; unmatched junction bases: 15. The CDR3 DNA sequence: TGTGCCAGCAGCCCATACCCGGGACAGGGGGCGCGGGGTGCCTACAATGAGCAGTTCTTC. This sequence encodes CASSPYPGQGARGAYNEQFF.

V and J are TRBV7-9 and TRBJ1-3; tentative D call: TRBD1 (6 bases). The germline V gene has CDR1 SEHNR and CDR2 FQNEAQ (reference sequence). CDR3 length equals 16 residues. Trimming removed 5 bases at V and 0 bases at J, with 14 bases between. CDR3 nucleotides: TGTGCCAGCAGCGGCTCGGGGGGCACCTCTGGAAACACCATATATTTT. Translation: CASSGSGGTSGNTIYF.

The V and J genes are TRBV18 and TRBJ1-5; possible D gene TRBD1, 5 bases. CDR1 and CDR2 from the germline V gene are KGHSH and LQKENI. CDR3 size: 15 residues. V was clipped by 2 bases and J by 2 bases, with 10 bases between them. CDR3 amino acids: CASSPFPQGNQPQHF. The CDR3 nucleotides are TGTGCCAGCTCACCATTCCCACAGGGCAATCAGCCCCAGCATTTT. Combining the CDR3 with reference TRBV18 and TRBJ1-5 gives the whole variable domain NAGVMQNPRHLVRRRGQEARLRCSPMKGHSHVYWYRQLPEEGLKFMVYLQKENIIDESGMPKERFSAEFPKEGPSILRIQQVVRGDSAAYFCASSPFPQGNQPQHFGDGTRLSIL.

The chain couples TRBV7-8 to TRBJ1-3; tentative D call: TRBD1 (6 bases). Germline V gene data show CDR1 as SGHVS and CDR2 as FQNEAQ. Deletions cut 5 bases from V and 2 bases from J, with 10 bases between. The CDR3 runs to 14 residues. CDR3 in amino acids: CASSPSGAGNTIYF. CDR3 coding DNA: TGTGCCAGCAGCCCCTCAGGGGCTGGAAACACCATATATTTT.

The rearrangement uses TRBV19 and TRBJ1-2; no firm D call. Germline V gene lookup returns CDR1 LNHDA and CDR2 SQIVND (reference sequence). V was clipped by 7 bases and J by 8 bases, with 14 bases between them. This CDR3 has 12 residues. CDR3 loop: CASNEGAEGYTF. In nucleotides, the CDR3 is TGTGCCAGTAACGAGGGTGCGGAAGGCTACACCTTC.

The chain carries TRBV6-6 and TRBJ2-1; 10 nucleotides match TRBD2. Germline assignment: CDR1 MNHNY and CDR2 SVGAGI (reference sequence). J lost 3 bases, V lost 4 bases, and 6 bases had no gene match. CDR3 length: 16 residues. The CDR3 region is CASSLQLAGGYNEQFF. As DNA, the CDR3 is TGTGCCAGCAGTTTACAATTAGCGGGGGGCTACAATGAGCAGTTCTTC.

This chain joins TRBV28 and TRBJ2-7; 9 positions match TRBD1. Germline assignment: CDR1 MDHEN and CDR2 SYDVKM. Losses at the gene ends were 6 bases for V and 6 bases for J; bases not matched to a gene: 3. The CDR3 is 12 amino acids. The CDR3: CASSSDRGEQYF. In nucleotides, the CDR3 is TGTGCCAGCAGCTCGGACAGGGGCGAGCAGTACTTC.

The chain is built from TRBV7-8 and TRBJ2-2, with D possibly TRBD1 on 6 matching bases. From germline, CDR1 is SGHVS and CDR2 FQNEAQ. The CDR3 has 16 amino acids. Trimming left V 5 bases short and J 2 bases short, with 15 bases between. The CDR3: CASSALGTLNTGELFF. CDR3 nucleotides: TGTGCCAGCAGCGCGCTCGGGACACTCAACACCGGGGAGCTGTTTTTT.

The CDR3 protein is CASSFSGGASEQYF. The CDR3 region has the DNA TGTGCCAGCAGCTTTAGCGGGGGGGCCTCCGAGCAGTACTTC. The chain carries TRBV7-2 and TRBJ2-7, with 11 nucleotides matching TRBD2. The CDR3 consists of 14 residues. Germline V gene sequence: CDR1 SGHTA, CDR2 FQGNSA. V lost 3 bases and J lost 6; bases outside the gene matches: 4.

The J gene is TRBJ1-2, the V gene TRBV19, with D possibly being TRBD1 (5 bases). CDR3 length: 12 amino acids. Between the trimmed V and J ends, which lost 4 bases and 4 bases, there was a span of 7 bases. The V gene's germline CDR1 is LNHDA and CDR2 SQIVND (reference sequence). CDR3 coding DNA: TGTGCCAGTAGTACAGGGCCCTATGGCTACACCTTC. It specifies CASSTGPYGYTF.

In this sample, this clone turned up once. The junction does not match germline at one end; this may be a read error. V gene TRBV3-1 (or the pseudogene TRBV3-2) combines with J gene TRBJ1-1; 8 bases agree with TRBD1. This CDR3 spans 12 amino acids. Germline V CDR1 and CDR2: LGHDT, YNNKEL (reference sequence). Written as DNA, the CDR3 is TGTGCCAGCAGCCAAGATCAGGGGGCGCCGGTCTTT. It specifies CASSQDQGAPVF.

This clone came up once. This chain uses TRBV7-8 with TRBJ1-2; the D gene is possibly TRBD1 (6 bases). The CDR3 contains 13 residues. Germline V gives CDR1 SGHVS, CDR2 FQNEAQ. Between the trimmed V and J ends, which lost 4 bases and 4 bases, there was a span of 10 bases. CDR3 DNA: TGTGCCAGCAGCTCTCGGACAGCCTATGGCTACACCTTC. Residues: CASSSRTAYGYTF.

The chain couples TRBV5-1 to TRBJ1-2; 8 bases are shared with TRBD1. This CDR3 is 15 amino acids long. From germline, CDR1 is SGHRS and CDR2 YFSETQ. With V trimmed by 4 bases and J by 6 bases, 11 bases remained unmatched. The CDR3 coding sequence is TGCGCCAGCAGCCCCGACCCGACAGGGGTGGATGGCTACACCTTC. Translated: CASSPDPTGVDGYTF.

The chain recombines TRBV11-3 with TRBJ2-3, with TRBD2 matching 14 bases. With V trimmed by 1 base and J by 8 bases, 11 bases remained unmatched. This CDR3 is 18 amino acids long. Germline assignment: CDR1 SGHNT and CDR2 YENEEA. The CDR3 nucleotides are TGTGCCAGCAGCTTAGGACTAGCGGGGGGGCCTATCGGATTTACGCAGTATTTT. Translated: CASSLGLAGGPIGFTQYF.

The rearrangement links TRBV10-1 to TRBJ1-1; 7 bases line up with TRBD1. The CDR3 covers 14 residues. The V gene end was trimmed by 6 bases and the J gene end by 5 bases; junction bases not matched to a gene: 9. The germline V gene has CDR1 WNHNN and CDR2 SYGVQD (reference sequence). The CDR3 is CASSPRQGRTEAFF. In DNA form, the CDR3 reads TGCGCCAGCAGCCCTCGACAGGGAAGGACTGAAGCTTTCTTT.

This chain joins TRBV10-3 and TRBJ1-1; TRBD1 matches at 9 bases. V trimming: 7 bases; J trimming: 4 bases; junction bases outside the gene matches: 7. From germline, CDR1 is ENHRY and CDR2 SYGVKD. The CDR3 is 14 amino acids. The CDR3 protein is CAITPGQGSTEAFF. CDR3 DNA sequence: TGTGCCATCACCCCCGGACAGGGGTCCACTGAAGCTTTCTTT.

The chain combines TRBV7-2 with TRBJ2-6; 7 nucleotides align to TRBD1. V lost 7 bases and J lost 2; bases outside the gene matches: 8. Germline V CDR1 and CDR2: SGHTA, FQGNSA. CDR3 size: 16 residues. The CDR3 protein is CASTPQGGAGANVLTF. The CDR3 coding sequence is TGTGCCAGCACCCCTCAAGGGGGCGCTGGGGCCAACGTCCTGACTTTC.

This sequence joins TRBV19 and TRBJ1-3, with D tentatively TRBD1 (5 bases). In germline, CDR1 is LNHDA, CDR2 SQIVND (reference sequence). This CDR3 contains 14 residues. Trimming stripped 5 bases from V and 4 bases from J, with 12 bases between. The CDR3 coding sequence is TGTGCCAGTAGTGAACGGGACTGGGGAAACACCATATATTTT. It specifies CASSERDWGNTIYF. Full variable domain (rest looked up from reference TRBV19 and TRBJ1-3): DGGITQSPKYLFRKEGQNVTLSCEQNLNHDAMYWYRQDPGQGLRLIYYSQIVNDFQKGDIAEGYSVSREKKESFPLTVTSAQKNPTAFYLCASSERDWGNTIYFGEGSWLTVV.

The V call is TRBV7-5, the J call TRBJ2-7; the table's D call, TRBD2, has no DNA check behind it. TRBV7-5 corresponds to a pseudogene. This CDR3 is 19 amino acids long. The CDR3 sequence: CARSPQRGGGGPFFDEQYF. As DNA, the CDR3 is TGTGCCAGAAGCCCCCAGCGGGGGGGAGGGGGGCCGTTCTTCGACGAGCAGTACTTC.

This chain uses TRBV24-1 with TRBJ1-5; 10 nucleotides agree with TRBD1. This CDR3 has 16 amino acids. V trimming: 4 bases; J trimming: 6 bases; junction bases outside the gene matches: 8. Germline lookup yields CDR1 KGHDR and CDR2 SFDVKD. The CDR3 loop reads CATSDPGQGGGQPQHF. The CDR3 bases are TGTGCCACCAGTGACCCCGGACAGGGGGGCGGTCAGCCCCAGCATTTT.

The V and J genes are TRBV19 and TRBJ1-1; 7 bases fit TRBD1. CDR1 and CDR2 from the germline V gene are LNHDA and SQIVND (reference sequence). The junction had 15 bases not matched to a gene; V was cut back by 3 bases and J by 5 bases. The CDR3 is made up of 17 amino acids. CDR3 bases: TGTGCCAGTAGTATGCTGGGGCGGCCAGGGGGGTTGACTGAAGCTTTCTTT. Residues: CASSMLGRPGGLTEAFF. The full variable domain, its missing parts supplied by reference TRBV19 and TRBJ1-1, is DGGITQSPKYLFRKEGQNVTLSCEQNLNHDAMYWYRQDPGQGLRLIYYSQIVNDFQKGDIAEGYSVSREKKESFPLTVTSAQKNPTAFYLCASSMLGRPGGLTEAFFGQGTRLTVV.

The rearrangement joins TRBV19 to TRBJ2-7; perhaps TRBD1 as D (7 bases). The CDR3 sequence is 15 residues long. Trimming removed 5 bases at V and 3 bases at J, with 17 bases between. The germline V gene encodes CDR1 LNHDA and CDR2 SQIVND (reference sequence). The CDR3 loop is CASSPRGAAVYEQYF. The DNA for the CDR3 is TGTGCCAGTAGTCCCAGGGGGGCGGCAGTCTACGAGCAGTACTTC.

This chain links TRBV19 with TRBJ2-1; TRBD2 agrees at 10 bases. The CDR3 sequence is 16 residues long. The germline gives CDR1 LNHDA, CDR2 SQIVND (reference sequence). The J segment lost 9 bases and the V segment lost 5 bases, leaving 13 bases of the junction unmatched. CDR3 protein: CASSLQTAGGQSEQFF. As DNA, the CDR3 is TGTGCCAGTAGTCTCCAGACAGCGGGGGGGCAGTCTGAGCAGTTCTTC.

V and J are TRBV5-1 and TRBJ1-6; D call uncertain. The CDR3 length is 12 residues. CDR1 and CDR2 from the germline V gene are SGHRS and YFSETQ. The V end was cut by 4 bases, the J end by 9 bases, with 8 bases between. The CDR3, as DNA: TGCGCCAGCAGCGCGGGATCTTCACCCCTCCACTTT. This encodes CASSAGSSPLHF.

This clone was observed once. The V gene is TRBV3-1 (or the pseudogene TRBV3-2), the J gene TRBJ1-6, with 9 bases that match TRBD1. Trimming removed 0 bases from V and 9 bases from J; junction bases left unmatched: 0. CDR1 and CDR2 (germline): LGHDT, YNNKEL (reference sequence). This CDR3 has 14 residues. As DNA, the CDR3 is TGTGCCAGCAGCCAAGAGACAGGGGGTTCACCCCTCCACTTT. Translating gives CASSQETGGSPLHF.